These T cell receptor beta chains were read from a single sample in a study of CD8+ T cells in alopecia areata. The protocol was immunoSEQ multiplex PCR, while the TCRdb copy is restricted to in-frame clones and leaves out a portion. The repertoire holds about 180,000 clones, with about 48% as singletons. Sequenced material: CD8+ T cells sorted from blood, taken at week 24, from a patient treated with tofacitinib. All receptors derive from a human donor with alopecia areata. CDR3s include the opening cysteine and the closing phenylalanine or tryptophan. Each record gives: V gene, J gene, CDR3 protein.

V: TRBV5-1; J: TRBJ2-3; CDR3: CASSLSQGSDTQYF
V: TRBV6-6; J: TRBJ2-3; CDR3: CASSYRGAGTDTQYF
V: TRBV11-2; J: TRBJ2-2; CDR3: CASSSWAGDTGELFF
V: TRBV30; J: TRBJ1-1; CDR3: CAWSVPGMNTEAFF
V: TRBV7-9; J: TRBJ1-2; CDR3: CASSMTDTRFNYGYTF
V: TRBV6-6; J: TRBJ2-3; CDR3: CASSRLADTQYF
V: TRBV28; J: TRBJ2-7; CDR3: CASSLPSLPLAGRTYEQYF
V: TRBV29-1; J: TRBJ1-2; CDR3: CSVDVGDWGYTF
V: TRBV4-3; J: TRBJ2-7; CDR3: CASSQEVAGIYYEQYF
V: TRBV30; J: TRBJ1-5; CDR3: CAWSLDGQPQHF
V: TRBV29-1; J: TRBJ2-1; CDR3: CSVVLGAEQFF
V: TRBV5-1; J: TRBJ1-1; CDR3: CASSSYRAHEAFF
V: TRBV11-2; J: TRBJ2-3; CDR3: CASSLEGPTYTDTQYF